The rows below give T cell receptor beta chains drawn from one sample of a study of blood T cell repertoires in COVID-19. The repertoire was sequenced with immunoSEQ multiplex PCR; TCRdb's copy has only in-frame clones and lacks some. The sample shows tens of thousands of clones, about 79% of them seen only once. Sequencing input: peripheral blood. These receptors were obtained from a woman aged 60-70 years with acute or convalescent COVID-19. Each CDR3 is given with its conserved first and last residue. D genes are given only for firm matches. A row's size may be missing; if present it is once, few, many or a size class.

clone size	V gene	J gene	D gene	CDR3 protein	CDR3 DNA
-	TRBV27	TRBJ1-2	-	CASSLIAGHGGYTF	TGTGCCAGCAGTTTAATTGCAGGGCATGGTGGCTACACCTTC
-	TRBV2	TRBJ1-6	TRBD1	CASGGTENSPLHF	TGTGCCAGCGGGGGGACAGAAAATTCACCCCTCCACTTT
-	TRBV10-2	TRBJ1-4	-	CASSDGGANEKLFF	TGCGCCAGCAGTGATGGTGGAGCGAATGAAAAACTGTTTTTT
-	TRBV23-1	TRBJ2-7	-	CASSQSRGHLSYEQYF	TGCGCCAGCAGTCAATCTAGGGGACATCTAAGCTACGAGCAGTACTTC
-	TRBV2	TRBJ2-1	TRBD2	CASSVPGLAGGSYNEQFF	TGTGCCAGCAGTGTCCCGGGACTAGCGGGAGGGTCCTACAATGAGCAGTTCTTC
-	TRBV6-6	TRBJ1-6	-	CASSYSRQPLHF	TGTGCCAGCAGTTACTCGAGGCAACCCCTCCACTTT
-	TRBV27	TRBJ2-7	TRBD2	CASSLSASGRNFGYEQYF	TGTGCCAGCAGTTTATCGGCGAGCGGGAGGAATTTTGGGTACGAGCAGTACTTC
-	TRBV14	TRBJ1-2	-	CASSRTQGYGYTF	TGTGCCAGCAGCCGGACACAGGGTTATGGCTACACCTTC
-	TRBV7-9	TRBJ1-1	-	CASSLPIPSEAFF	TGTGCCAGCAGCTTACCCATTCCCAGTGAAGCTTTCTTT
-	TRBV11-2	TRBJ1-2	TRBD1	CASSPRQGSNGYTF	TGTGCCAGCAGCCCTCGACAGGGATCGAATGGCTACACCTTC
-	TRBV18	TRBJ1-5	TRBD1	CASSPQTGDQPQHF	TGTGCCAGCTCACCACAAACAGGGGATCAGCCCCAGCATTTT
-	TRBV6-2/TRBV6-3	TRBJ2-5	-	CASSNHAGGETQYF	TGTGCCAGCAGTAATCACGCGGGCGGAGAGACCCAGTACTTC
once	TRBV7-2	TRBJ1-2	TRBD1	CASSPDREYGYTF	TGTGCCAGCAGCCCGGACAGGGAGTATGGCTACACCTTC
-	TRBV4-1	TRBJ2-3	-	CASSQPRTGAGRRLTDTQYF	TGCGCCAGCAGCCAACCCCGTACCGGGGCAGGGAGGAGATTGACAGATACGCAGTATTTT
-	TRBV5-4	TRBJ1-2	TRBD1	CASSRGQGYGYTF	TGTGCCAGCAGCCGGGGACAGGGCTATGGCTACACCTTC
few	TRBV7-9	TRBJ2-1	TRBD2	CASRQAGRATEQFF	TGTGCCAGCAGACAAGCCGGGAGGGCTACTGAGCAGTTCTTC
-	TRBV7-9	TRBJ1-2	-	CASSLSGGKTLYGYTF	TGTGCCAGCAGCTTATCTGGCGGGAAAACCCTCTATGGCTACACCTTC
-	TRBV29-1	TRBJ1-6	-	CSVKGDNNSPLHF	TGCAGCGTGAAGGGGGACAATAATTCACCCCTCCACTTT
-	TRBV3-1/TRBV3-2	TRBJ1-1	-	CASSQDESVRGTEAFF	TGTGCCAGCAGCCAAGATGAGTCAGTTAGGGGCACTGAAGCTTTCTTT
-	TRBV4-1	TRBJ2-3	-	CASSQVRENTQYF	TGCGCCAGCAGCCAAGTGAGAGAGAATACGCAGTATTTT
few	TRBV18	TRBJ1-3	-	CASSPRTTGNTIYF	TGTGCCAGCTCACCACGTACTACTGGAAACACCATATATTTT
-	TRBV28	TRBJ1-1	-	CASSYKQSFFF	TGTGCCAGCAGTTATAAACAGTCTTTTTTCTTT
few	TRBV28	TRBJ1-1	TRBD1	CASSTGGLNTEAFF	TGTGCCAGCAGTACAGGGGGCCTGAACACTGAAGCTTTCTTT
-	TRBV28	TRBJ2-3	-	CASRRIATDTQYF	TGTGCCAGCAGGCGAATAGCAACAGATACGCAGTATTTT
-	TRBV2	TRBJ2-1	-	CASSVSSTYNEQFF	TGTGCCAGCAGTGTGTCTAGCACCTACAATGAGCAGTTCTTC
-	TRBV2	TRBJ1-3	-	CASSNRRRENTIYF	TGTGCCAGCAGTAACAGGAGAAGAGAAAACACCATATATTTT
-	TRBV20-1	TRBJ2-7	TRBD1	CSASSDRGLTYEQYF	TGCAGTGCTAGTTCCGACAGGGGGCTGACCTACGAGCAGTACTTC
-	TRBV12-5	TRBJ2-3	TRBD2	CASGPNSGSTDTQYF	TGTGCTAGTGGTCCCAATAGCGGGAGCACAGATACGCAGTATTTT
few	TRBV19	TRBJ2-3	-	CASSIRPGKDTQYF	TGTGCCAGTAGTATTCGGCCAGGGAAAGATACGCAGTATTTT
-	TRBV6-6	TRBJ1-2	-	CASSYDSNYGYTF	TGTGCCAGCAGTTACGACAGCAACTATGGCTACACCTTC
-	TRBV5-8	TRBJ1-1	TRBD1	CASSLGGKLNTEAFF	TGTGCCAGCAGCTTAGGGGGCAAATTGAACACTGAAGCTTTCTTT
-	TRBV6-6	TRBJ2-1	TRBD2	CASSPRTSGRVRDNEQFF	TGTGCCAGCAGTCCACGGACTAGCGGGAGGGTAAGGGACAATGAGCAGTTCTTC
-	TRBV5-1	TRBJ2-1	TRBD1	CASSLGGTGSYNEQFF	TGCGCCAGCAGCTTGGGGGGGACAGGGTCCTACAATGAGCAGTTCTTC
-	TRBV7-3	TRBJ1-2	-	CASSSSGLSGYTF	TGTGCCAGCAGCTCGAGTGGGCTTTCTGGCTACACCTTC
-	TRBV3-1/TRBV3-2	TRBJ2-5	TRBD2	CASSQLAGEKGETQYF	TGTGCCAGCAGCCAGTTAGCGGGGGAAAAGGGGGAGACCCAGTACTTC
-	TRBV7-8	TRBJ1-2	TRBD1	CASSADRAYGGYTF	TGTGCCAGCAGCGCCGACAGGGCGTACGGTGGCTACACCTTC
-	TRBV6-5	TRBJ1-3	-	CASSYDSHGNTIYF	TGTGCCAGCAGTTACGACAGTCACGGAAACACCATATATTTT
-	TRBV19	TRBJ1-1	TRBD1	CASTNNGQANTEAFF	TGTGCCAGTACCAATAACGGACAGGCGAACACTGAAGCTTTCTTT
-	TRBV5-6	TRBJ2-5	-	CASSSIDRTQETQYF	TGTGCCAGCAGCTCCATAGACAGGACCCAAGAGACCCAGTACTTC
-	TRBV28	TRBJ1-2	TRBD1	CASSQPGQGVRGYTF	TGTGCCAGCAGTCAACCGGGACAGGGGGTTCGTGGCTACACCTTC
-	TRBV2	TRBJ1-5	TRBD1	CASRRDRGGQPQHF	TGTGCCAGCAGACGGGACAGGGGGGGTCAGCCCCAGCATTTT
-	TRBV19	TRBJ2-7	-	CASSGQGSLREQYF	TGTGCCAGTAGTGGGCAGGGGAGTCTCCGGGAGCAGTACTTC
-	TRBV30	TRBJ1-1	-	CAWSAGFTEAFF	TGTGCCTGGAGTGCGGGGTTTACTGAAGCTTTCTTT
-	TRBV7-9	TRBJ1-2	TRBD1	CASSHSGARGDYGYTF	TGTGCCAGCAGCCACTCGGGGGCCAGGGGGGACTATGGCTACACCTTC
-	TRBV3-1/TRBV3-2	TRBJ2-1	-	CASSQGIGQTISYNEQFF	TGTGCCAGCAGCCAAGGCATTGGACAGACCATTTCCTACAATGAGCAGTTCTTC
-	TRBV23-1	TRBJ2-1	-	CASSTWLIDLSYNEQFF	TGCGCCAGCAGCACGTGGCTTATTGATCTCTCCTACAATGAGCAGTTCTTC
-	TRBV6-5	TRBJ1-5	TRBD1	CASRAGTGRGQPQHF	TGTGCCAGCAGAGCCGGGACAGGGCGCGGTCAGCCCCAGCATTTT
-	TRBV24-1	TRBJ2-1	TRBD1	CATSELGTGGNEQFF	TGTGCCACCAGTGAGCTAGGGACAGGGGGTAACGAGCAGTTCTTC
-	TRBV7-9	TRBJ2-5	TRBD2	CASSLGTSKTQYF	TGTGCCAGCAGCTTAGGGACTAGCAAGACCCAGTACTTC